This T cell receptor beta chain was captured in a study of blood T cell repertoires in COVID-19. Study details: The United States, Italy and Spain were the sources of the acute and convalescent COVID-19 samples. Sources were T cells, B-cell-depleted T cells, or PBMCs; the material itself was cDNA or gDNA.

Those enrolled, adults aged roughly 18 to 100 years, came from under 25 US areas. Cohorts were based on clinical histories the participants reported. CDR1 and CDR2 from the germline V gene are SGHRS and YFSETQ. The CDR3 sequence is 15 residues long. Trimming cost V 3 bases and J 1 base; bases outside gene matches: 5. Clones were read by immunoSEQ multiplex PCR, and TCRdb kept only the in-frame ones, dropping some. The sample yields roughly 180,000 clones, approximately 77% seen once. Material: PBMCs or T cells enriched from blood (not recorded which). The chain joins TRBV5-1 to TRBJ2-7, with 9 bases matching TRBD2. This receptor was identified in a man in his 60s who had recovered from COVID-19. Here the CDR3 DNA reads TGCGCCAGCAGCTCTAGCGGGGTCTCATCCTACGAGCAGTACTTC. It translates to CASSSSGVSSYEQYF. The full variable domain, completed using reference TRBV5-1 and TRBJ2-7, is KAGVTQTPRYLIKTRGQQVTLSCSPISGHRSVSWYQQTPGQGLQFLFEYFSETQRNKGNFPGRFSGRQFSNSRSEMNVSTLELGDSALYLCASSSSGVSSYEQYFGPGTRLTVT.